Sequencing of this T cell receptor (beta chain) was carried out in a study of OX40 agonist ivuxolimab in advanced cancers. Whole-study findings and limits: Researchers did not establish what antigens the expanded peripheral T cells target. Low normalized clonal expansion also occurred in some nonresponding patients. Patients with a partial response at 0.1-3.0 mg/kg had among the lowest clonal expansion.

Using immunoSEQ multiplex PCR, the repertoire was profiled, and TCRdb retains in-frame clones only, with some absent. This table holds 65,000 to 95,000 clones, about 88% found once. V was pared by 0 bases and J by 0 bases, with 4 bases between. CDR1 is SGHRS, CDR2 YFSETQ, per germline. The CDR3 runs to 14 residues. Comments on this clone: The antigen is undetermined.

Source: CD4+ or CD8+ T cells sorted from blood, taken in a trial of the OX40 agonist ivuxolimab. The TCR comes from an adult with an advanced solid tumor such as melanoma, head and neck, liver or kidney cancer. V usage is TRBV5-1 and J usage is TRBJ2-1; D remains unclear. In nucleotides, the CDR3 is TGCGCCAGCAGCTTGGCAGCCTCCTACAATGAGCAGTTCTTC. Its translation: CASSLAASYNEQFF.